Listed below are T cell receptor beta chains from one sample, sequenced in a study of response to subunit inactivated influenza vaccine. TCRdb itself ran the RT-PCR reads through MiXCR, one entry per CDR3 protein. The repertoire includes approximately 700,000 distinct CDR3 sequences, about 15% of them detected once, and around 6.5% sits in the top ten. Sample: PBMCs from blood, taken 14 to 15 days before vaccination. The source of these receptors is a man between 45 and 60 years old who received an inactivated influenza vaccine. The CDR3 runs from the conserved cysteine through the conserved F or W. The D gene is left open where the match is weak. A clone size is listed for some rows: how often the clone was seen (once, few, many), or a class if it is expanded.

j_call,d_call,clone_size,v_call,cdr3_nt,cdr3_aa
TRBJ2-2,TRBD2,NA,TRBV20-1,TGCAGTGCTAGGAGCGGGGGGAGTCCCCGGGAGCTGTTTTTT,CSARSGGSPRELFF
TRBJ2-7,TRBD1,NA,TRBV20-1,TGCAGTGCTGAAGGTCGAGACAGGGACTACGAGCAGTACTTC,CSAEGRDRDYEQYF
TRBJ2-7,NA,many,TRBV29-1,TGCAGCGTTCTCGACGGAGGTCGCGAGCAGTACTTC,CSVLDGGREQYF
TRBJ2-3,TRBD2,NA,TRBV4-3,TGCGCCAGCAGCCTAAGAGTCGCTAGCGGGGCAAATACGCAGTATTTT,CASSLRVASGANTQYF
TRBJ1-1,NA,NA,TRBV7-9,TGTGCCAGCACCAAGGACACGGGTTGGAACACTGAAGCTTTCTTT,CASTKDTGWNTEAFF
TRBJ2-7,TRBD2,NA,TRBV7-2,TGTGCCAGCAGCTATGGGAGGGACTGGACCTTCTACGAGCAGTACTTC,CASSYGRDWTFYEQYF
TRBJ1-2,NA,few,TRBV9,TGTGCCAGCAGCCCTAATAGCTTGGGGAACTATGGCTACACCTTC,CASSPNSLGNYGYTF
TRBJ2-1,NA,NA,TRBV4-3,TGCGCCAGCAGCCAAGATGCGGGGCTCGCTGAGCAGTTCTTC,CASSQDAGLAEQFF
TRBJ1-2,TRBD1,NA,TRBV20-1,TGCAGTGCTAGAGATCAGAACAGGGGCGCGAACTATGGCTACACCTTC,CSARDQNRGANYGYTF
TRBJ2-7,NA,many,TRBV4-1,TGCGCCAGCAGCCAACTAGACAGGTTTTACGAGCAGTACTTC,CASSQLDRFYEQYF
TRBJ1-4,NA,NA,TRBV20-1,TGCAGTGCTAGGGGACCACCGCGGGACAATGATGAAAAACTGTTTTTT,CSARGPPRDNDEKLFF
TRBJ2-7,TRBD2,few,TRBV6-5,TGTGCCAGCAGTTACTCCGCCTACCTAGCGGAGGGCTACGAGCAGTACTTC,CASSYSAYLAEGYEQYF
TRBJ2-5,TRBD1,few,TRBV20-1,TGCAGTGCTAGAGATCCTCGGACAGGAGAAGAGACCCAGTACTTC,CSARDPRTGEETQYF
TRBJ2-5,NA,NA,TRBV12-3/TRBV12-4,TGTGCCAGCAGTTTAGGGTTAGGGGACTCCTGGAGGGAGACCCAGTACTTC,CASSLGLGDSWRETQYF
TRBJ2-1,TRBD2,few,TRBV12-3/TRBV12-4,TGTGCCAGCAGTAGCGGGATTCGTTACAATGAGCAGTTCTTC,CASSSGIRYNEQFF
TRBJ2-5,TRBD2,few,TRBV9,TGTGCCAGCAGCGTAGGGACTAGTCAAGAGACCCAGTACTTC,CASSVGTSQETQYF
TRBJ2-2,NA,NA,TRBV20-1,TGCTGTGCGCCGCAGTTAAGGGGCGGTAACACCGGGGAGCTGTTTTTT,CCAPQLRGGNTGELFF
TRBJ1-5,TRBD1,NA,TRBV12-3/TRBV12-4,TGTGCCAGCAGTCCGACAGGGCTCAGACAGCCCCAGCATTTT,CASSPTGLRQPQHF
TRBJ2-3,TRBD2,NA,TRBV28,TGTGCCAGCAGTTTATTAGCGGGAGTGGGCACAGATACGCAGTATTTT,CASSLLAGVGTDTQYF
TRBJ2-7,NA,NA,TRBV6-5,TGTGCCAGCAGTTACCTCCGGGAGTCCTACGAGCAGTACTTC,CASSYLRESYEQYF
TRBJ1-4,TRBD1,few,TRBV7-2,TGTGCCAGCAGCTTAGACAGGGGCGGCGGTGAAAAACTGTTTTTT,CASSLDRGGGEKLFF
TRBJ2-5,TRBD1,few,TRBV28,TGTGCCAGCAGTTTATCGGGACAGATAGAGACCCAGTACTTC,CASSLSGQIETQYF
TRBJ2-7,NA,few,TRBV28,TGTGCCAGCAGTTTAAGGGGGGGTAAGCAGTACTTC,CASSLRGGKQYF
TRBJ2-3,NA,NA,TRBV7-8,TGTGCCAGCATCCGGAAAAGGCAGGGGAGCACAGATACGCAGTATTTT,CASIRKRQGSTDTQYF